The next 9 T cell receptor beta chains were all read from a single sample in a study of blood T cells in healthy people across ages. The authors ran a second PCR of about 7 to 11 cycles using a sample-barcoded 5' primer and a J-beta primer mix. In TCRdb, the 5' RACE reads were re-called with MiXCR into one record per CDR3 protein. The sample records more than 1 million distinct CDR3 sequences, under 55% being singletons. Sequencing was performed on blood. The receptors were sampled from a woman in her fifties or sixties in good health.

Concerning this clonotype itself: A junction end diverges from the germline sequence, so it may reflect a read error. This chain connects TRBV5-1 to TRBJ1-6, with D perhaps matching TRBD1 (5 bases). The CDR3 contains 15 residues. Germline CDR1 SGHRS, CDR2 YFSETQ. CDR3 sequence reads: CARSFRQNSNSPLHF. The CDR3 bases are TGCGCCAGAAGCTTCCGACAGAATTCTAATTCACCCCTCCACTTT.

This chain connects TRBV2 to TRBJ1-2; D possibly corresponds to TRBD1 (5 bases). The CDR3 contains 16 residues. Per the germline V gene, CDR1 is SNHLY and CDR2 is FYNNEI. V was cut by 4 bases and J by 7 bases, with 22 bases left in between. The CDR3 region is CASSGALRGTAFGYTF. The CDR3 DNA sequence: TGTGCCAGCAGTGGAGCGCTTCGGGGGACGGCGTTTGGCTACACCTTC.

This clonotype was observed at least ten times. The CDR3, as DNA: TGTGCCAGCCGTTCCGTCGTCCCAGATACGCAGTATTTT. The encoded protein is CASRSVVPDTQYF. The chain recombines TRBV27 with TRBJ2-3; D is unclear. Germline loops: CDR1 MNHEY, CDR2 SMNVEV (reference sequence). V was cut by 8 bases and J by 4 bases, with 13 bases left in between. There are 13 residues in the CDR3.

This clonotype was seen a handful of times. This sequence joins TRBV2 and TRBJ2-5; possibly TRBD2 for D (6 bases). The CDR3 runs 13 residues. V lost 3 bases and J lost 11, with 16 bases in between. Germline V gene lookup returns CDR1 SNHLY and CDR2 FYNNEI. CDR3 DNA sequence: TGTGCCAGCAGTGACGCAGGGTCCCGGGAGCAGTACTTC. It translates to CASSDAGSREQYF. The whole variable domain, filled in from reference TRBV2 and TRBJ2-5, reads EPEVTQTPSHQVTQMGQEVILRCVPISNHLYFYWYRQILGQKVEFLVSFYNNEISEKSEIFDDQFSVERPDGSNFTLKIRSTKLEDSAMYFCASSDAGSREQYFGPGTRLLVL.

This clonotype was seen only a few times. V usage is TRBV7-2 and J usage is TRBJ2-5; 10 bases align to TRBD2. Germline values: CDR1 SGHTA, CDR2 FQGNSA. The CDR3 extends over 17 amino acids. The trim removed 2 bases at V and 10 bases at J, leaving 16 bases unmatched. The CDR3 region is CASSLRDLAGVRFDQYF. CDR3 DNA: TGTGCCAGCAGCTTAAGGGACCTAGCGGGAGTCCGGTTCGACCAGTACTTC.

V is TRBV27 and J is TRBJ2-1; the D is unclear. The CDR3 sequence is 13 residues long. Germline loops: CDR1 MNHEY, CDR2 SMNVEV (reference sequence). The V gene lost 6 bases and the J gene lost 12 bases, with 18 bases spanning the gap. CDR3 protein: CASRELSSVRQFF. In nucleotides, the CDR3 is TGTGCCAGCAGGGAGCTTTCGTCGGTTAGGCAGTTCTTC.

The rearrangement joins TRBV20-1 to TRBJ2-5; the match to TRBD2 covers 8 bases. Per germline, CDR1 DFQATT and CDR2 SNEGSKA (reference sequence). The CDR3 loop spans 13 amino acids. J lost 5 bases, V lost 6 bases, and 8 bases had no gene match. DNA of the CDR3: TGCAGTGCACCAAGCCCTAGCGGGGAGACCCAGTACTTC. This translates into CSAPSPSGETQYF.

As concerns this clonotype: One end of the junction fails to match germline, which may point to a read error. The CDR3 spells CATRRERFNEQFF. The CDR3 DNA follows: TGTGCCACCAGGAGAGAGAGGTTCAATGAGCAGTTCTTC. J is TRBJ2-1 and V is TRBV15, with D unresolved. CDR1 is LNHNV, CDR2 YYDKDF, per germline (reference sequence). This CDR3 is built from 13 residues.

The chain has TRBV7-9 and TRBJ2-5; D uncertain. Trimming shortened V by 2 bases and J by 1 base, and 17 bases separated the two germline ends. Germline loops: CDR1 SEHNR, CDR2 FQNEAQ (reference sequence). CDR3 size: 17 residues. CDR3 nucleotide sequence: TGTGCCAGCAGCTTAAAGGGCCCCCCCGGCTCCCAAGAGACCCAGTACTTC. Translated, it gives CASSLKGPPGSQETQYF.